One and the same sample provided the 15 T cell receptor beta chains below, sequenced in a study of tumor-infiltrating lymphocytes in localized non-small cell lung cancer. Generated by immunoSEQ multiplex PCR, the TCRdb table keeps only in-frame clones and is missing some. The sample holds over 7,000 clones, 77% seen once. The sequencing input was lung tumor tissue. These TCRs come from a human donor with non-small cell lung cancer.

The CDR3: CASRTGQSSYEQYF. CDR3 in DNA: TGTGCCAGCCGAACGGGCCAAAGCTCCTACGAGCAGTACTTC. The rearrangement links TRBV10-3 to TRBJ2-7; D is ambiguous. Trimming shortened V by 10 bases and J by 0 bases, and 16 bases separated the two germline ends. The CDR3 spans 14 residues. The germline V gene encodes CDR1 ENHRY and CDR2 SYGVKD.

This clone occurred once. This CDR3 is also generated by other DNA sequences in the sample. The chain has TRBV5-1 and TRBJ2-3; the match to TRBD2 covers 11 bases. The J segment lost 0 bases and the V segment lost 2 bases, leaving 2 bases of the junction unmatched. CDR1 SGHRS and CDR2 YFSETQ come from the germline V gene. CDR3 length equals 16 residues. The CDR3 loop is CASSFWTSGSTDTQYF. The DNA of the CDR3 is TGCGCCAGCAGCTTCTGGACTAGCGGGAGCACAGATACGCAGTATTTT.

This clone came up a few times. This chain links TRBV6-6 with TRBJ2-1, with TRBD2 as a possible D gene (5 bases). CDR3 length: 15 residues. Germline V gives CDR1 MNHNY, CDR2 SVGAGI (reference sequence). V was trimmed by 0 bases and J by 6 bases, leaving 12 bases between them. CDR3 region: CASSYSVRLANEQFF. The DNA for the CDR3 is TGTGCCAGCAGTTACTCAGTACGGCTAGCCAATGAGCAGTTCTTC.

The chain joins TRBV7-2 to TRBJ2-7; 9 nucleotides match TRBD1. The CDR3 is 14 residues long. Germline CDR1 SGHTA, CDR2 FQGNSA. The V segment lost 2 bases and the J segment 5 bases; nucleotides outside the gene matches: 4. CDR3 region: CASSLTRDRDEQYF. CDR3 nucleotides: TGTGCCAGCAGCTTAACGAGGGACAGGGACGAGCAGTACTTC.

This chain joins TRBV4-3 and TRBJ1-2; D unresolved. Trimming shortened V by 2 bases and J by 6 bases, and 7 bases separated the two germline ends. The germline V gene has CDR1 LGHNA and CDR2 YSLEER. The CDR3 spans 12 residues. This CDR3 is CASSQSGDGYTF. The DNA for the CDR3 is TGCGCCAGCAGCCAATCTGGCGATGGCTACACCTTC.

The rearrangement joins TRBV7-2 to TRBJ2-1, with D hard to call. CDR3 length equals 17 residues. Germline V CDR1 and CDR2: SGHTA, FQGNSA. Trimming stripped 2 bases from V and 2 bases from J, with 16 bases between. The CDR3 region is CASSLRSTQLAYNEQFF. The CDR3 bases are TGTGCCAGCAGCTTAAGGTCGACCCAACTGGCCTACAATGAGCAGTTCTTC. The full variable domain, in which reference TRBV7-2 and TRBJ2-1 provide the parts outside the CDR3, is GAGVSQSPSNKVTEKGKDVELRCDPISGHTALYWYRQSLGQGLEFLIYFQGNSAPDKSGLPSDRFSAERTGGSVSTLTIQRTQQEDSAVYLCASSLRSTQLAYNEQFFGPGTRLTVL.

The CDR3 DNA is TGTGCCACCAGCAGAGATGGGCTAAACACTGAAGCTTTCTTT. Translation: CATSRDGLNTEAFF. V gene TRBV15 combines with J gene TRBJ1-1; no definite D call. V lost 0 bases and J lost 2, with 7 bases in between. CDR1 is LNHNV, CDR2 YYDKDF, per germline (reference sequence). The CDR3 has 14 residues.

The chain is built from TRBV7-2 and TRBJ2-5, with D perhaps TRBD2 (6 bases). The CDR3 length is 15 residues. Germline V gene sequence: CDR1 SGHTA, CDR2 FQGNSA. V dropped 1 base and J dropped 4 bases, with 13 bases sitting between them. In DNA form, the CDR3 reads TGTGCCAGCAGCTTAGACTCGGGAGTGGGAGAGACCCAGTACTTC. Translation: CASSLDSGVGETQYF. Based on the CDR3 plus reference TRBV7-2 and TRBJ2-5, the full variable domain is GAGVSQSPSNKVTEKGKDVELRCDPISGHTALYWYRQSLGQGLEFLIYFQGNSAPDKSGLPSDRFSAERTGGSVSTLTIQRTQQEDSAVYLCASSLDSGVGETQYFGPGTRLLVL.

This chain links TRBV7-2 with TRBJ2-1, with 7 bases lining up with TRBD2. Germline CDR1 reads SGHTA; CDR2 reads FQGNSA. This CDR3 comprises 14 residues. With V trimmed by 5 bases and J by 10 bases, 11 bases remained unmatched. CDR3 DNA sequence: TGTGCCAGCAGCCCGCCTTTAACACTAGCGGAGCAGTTCTTC. It codes for CASSPPLTLAEQFF.

This clone was seen a few times. J is TRBJ2-7 and V is TRBV21-1; the table's D call, TRBD1, was not checked against the DNA. TRBV21-1 is a documented pseudogene. The length of the CDR3 is 13 residues. CDR3 in amino acids: CASSNRDSYEQYF. In DNA form, the CDR3 reads TGTGCCAGCAGCAACCGGGACAGCTACGAGCAGTACTTC.

V and J are TRBV29-1 and TRBJ2-5; the D gene is possibly TRBD1 (5 bases). The germline CDR1 and CDR2 sequences are SQVTM and ANQGSEA. The CDR3 is made up of 13 amino acids. V was cut by 4 bases and J by 1 base, with 10 bases left in between. This chain's CDR3 is CSVGRQTQETQYF. The CDR3 DNA reads as TGCAGCGTTGGGCGACAGACCCAAGAGACCCAGTACTTC.

This clone was recorded a few times. The rearrangement links TRBV28 to TRBJ1-6; TRBD1 matches 9 bases. Germline loops: CDR1 MDHEN, CDR2 SYDVKM. V gave up 4 bases and J gave up 7 bases; unmatched junction bases: 5. The CDR3 runs 15 residues. The CDR3, as DNA: TGTGCCAGCAGTTCCGCAGGGACAGGGAATTCACCCCTCCACTTT. It encodes CASSSAGTGNSPLHF.

The V and J genes are TRBV5-1 and TRBJ1-4; D unclear. This CDR3 comprises 16 residues. The V gene lost 4 bases and the J gene lost 0 bases, with 13 bases spanning the gap. The germline V gene encodes CDR1 SGHRS and CDR2 YFSETQ. CDR3 residues: CASSPLGGATNEKLFF. The CDR3 region has the DNA TGCGCCAGCAGCCCCTTGGGTGGAGCAACTAATGAAAAACTGTTTTTT.

This chain joins TRBV7-3 and TRBJ2-1; TRBD2 matches 7 bases. The CDR3 is 15 residues long. The germline V gene encodes CDR1 SGHTA and CDR2 FQGTGA. The V gene end was trimmed by 5 bases and the J gene end by 2 bases; junction bases not matched to a gene: 6. The CDR3 protein is CASSPERGTYNEQFF. The DNA of the CDR3 is TGTGCCAGCAGCCCTGAGCGGGGCACCTACAATGAGCAGTTCTTC.

The CDR3 bases are TGTGCCTGGATGAGAGGCGGAATTAGAACTGAAGCTTTCTTT. Translating gives CAWMRGGIRTEAFF. V and J are TRBV30 and TRBJ1-1; D is ambiguous. Germline CDR1 GTSNPN, CDR2 SVGIG (reference sequence). V lost 4 bases to trimming and J lost 5 bases, with 17 bases between them. The CDR3 runs to 14 residues. The full variable domain, with the rest looked up from reference TRBV30 and TRBJ1-1, is SQTIHQWPATLVQPVGSPLSLECTVEGTSNPNLYWYRQAAGRGLQLLFYSVGIGQISSEVPQNLSASRPQDRQFILSSKKLLLSDSGFYLCAWMRGGIRTEAFFGQGTRLTVV.